This T cell receptor beta chain came from a study of blood T cell repertoires in COVID-19. The data were produced by immunoSEQ multiplex PCR, yet TCRdb's version contains in-frame clones alone and is incomplete. There are about 160,000 clones in the sample; roughly 80% occur only once, and 5.6% lies in the top ten. This clone was picked up a small number of times. Trimming removed 4 bases from V and 5 bases from J, with 6 bases in between. CDR1 and CDR2 (germline): SGDLS, YYNGEE. This CDR3 contains 11 residues. Sequenced material: PBMCs or T cells enriched from blood (not recorded which). The rearrangement joins TRBV9 to TRBJ1-2; weak D call: TRBD1 (5 bases). This receptor was taken from a woman in her 40s with acute COVID-19. The CDR3 loop is CASSQGYGYTF. CDR3 sequence (DNA): TGTGCCAGCAGCCAGGGATATGGCTACACCTTC.